Listed here is a single T cell receptor (beta chain). The data originate from a study of T-cell reconstitution after alpha-beta-depleted transplantation in children. Unique molecular identifiers were used to barcode this TCRbeta library. TCRdb re-derived calls from the PCR reads in MiXCR, one entry per CDR3 protein. This table holds 400,000 to 500,000 distinct CDR3 sequences, about 11% found once. The sample was PBMCs from the stem cell graft donor, taken from the stem cell graft. The source of this sequence is a human donor who donated a stem cell graft to a child with acute myeloid leukemia.

Here the CDR3 reads CASFRAGQGSTGELFF. The CDR3 DNA reads TGTGCCAGCTTTCGGGCTGGACAGGGGTCTACCGGGGAGCTGTTTTTT. The rearrangement links TRBV12-3 or TRBV12-4 to TRBJ2-2; TRBD1 matches at 9 bases. The CDR3 has 16 amino acids. V lost 8 bases, J lost 5 bases, and 12 bases stayed unmatched.